These 2 T cell receptor beta chains originate from one sample sequenced in a study of T-cell reconstitution after alpha-beta-depleted transplantation in children. Unique molecular identifiers were built into the TCRbeta library. Each CDR3 protein gets one entry after TCRdb re-called the PCR reads with MiXCR. Altogether about 610,000 distinct CDR3 sequences are present, under 12% being singletons, with the ten largest covering around 4%. The sequencing here drew on PBMCs from the stem cell graft donor, taken from the stem cell graft. The receptors here all came from a human donor who donated a stem cell graft to a child with acute myeloid leukemia.

This clonotype has at least ten counts. The rearrangement links TRBV24-1 to TRBJ2-3; 7 nucleotides align to TRBD2. The CDR3 loop spans 15 amino acids. CDR1 is KGHDR, CDR2 SFDVKD, per germline. Trimming took 4 bases from V and 6 from J; bases not matched to a gene: 9. The CDR3 bases are TGTGCCACCAGTGAATCCGGGACTAAAATCGATACGCAGTATTTT. Translating gives CATSESGTKIDTQYF.

The chain links TRBV6-2 or TRBV6-3 to TRBJ2-5; 14 nucleotides align to TRBD2. The CDR3 sequence is 15 residues long. The V segment lost 4 bases and the J segment 5 bases; nucleotides outside the gene matches: 3. The germline V gene encodes CDR1 MNHEY and CDR2 SVGEGT. The CDR3 spells CASSSRLAGGETQYF. CDR3 nucleotide sequence: TGTGCCAGCAGTTCCCGACTAGCGGGAGGGGAGACCCAGTACTTC.